A single sample gave rise to the 24 T cell receptor beta chains below, sequenced in a study of T cells after yellow fever vaccination. TCRdb redid the calling of the 5' RACE reads with MiXCR, one entry per CDR3 protein. The sample lists over 35,000 distinct CDR3 sequences, around 6.8% seen once, with less than 11% in the top ten. This specimen was PBMCs, either bulk or a sorted T-cell subset (CD4+, CD8+, memory, or dextramer-sorted; not recorded which), taken 45 days after the yellow fever booster vaccination. These TCRs come from a man aged 25 to 40 who received the YFV17D yellow fever vaccine.

This clonotype was detected ten times or more. The rearrangement joins TRBV11-2 to TRBJ2-7; D uncertain. Germline V gene lookup returns CDR1 SGHAT and CDR2 FQNNGV. Trimming took off 5 bases at V and 4 bases at J, with 18 bases between the two ends. The CDR3 consists of 15 residues. The CDR3 DNA is TGTGCCAGCAGCCACTCAGCGACGACTTTATACGAGCAGTACTTC. Amino acid sequence: CASSHSATTLYEQYF.

V is TRBV20-1 and J is TRBJ1-3; D ambiguous. Germline CDR1 is DFQATT and CDR2 is SNEGSKA (reference sequence). The length of the CDR3 is 14 residues. V lost 5 bases and J 2 bases, leaving 13 bases between the germline ends. The CDR3: CSAPIGNTGNTIYF. The CDR3 DNA is TGCAGTGCTCCGATAGGGAACACTGGAAACACCATATATTTT.

This clonotype was seen at least ten times. This chain uses TRBV4-3 with TRBJ2-3, with D perhaps TRBD1 or TRBD2 (5 bases each). CDR1 LGHNA and CDR2 YSLEER come from the germline V gene. The V gene lost 5 bases and the J gene lost 4 bases, with 19 bases spanning the gap. CDR3 length: 16 residues. In DNA, the CDR3 is TGCGCCAGCAGCGGTCGGGACCAAGGGGTCCCAGATACGCAGTATTTT. As protein: CASSGRDQGVPDTQYF.

This clonotype was counted many times. The chain is built from TRBV29-1 and TRBJ2-7; 12 bases align to TRBD2. The junction had 3 bases not matched to a gene; V was cut back by 7 bases and J by 5 bases. CDR3 size: 12 residues. Germline V gene sequence: CDR1 SQVTM, CDR2 ANQGSEA. Here the CDR3 reads CSARTSGNEQYF. The CDR3 region has the DNA TGCAGCGCGAGGACTAGCGGGAACGAGCAGTACTTC.

The sample holds many counts of this clonotype. V and J are TRBV7-2 and TRBJ2-3; D gene ambiguous. With 1 base removed from V and 4 bases from J, the gap between germline ends came to 6 bases. This CDR3 comprises 13 residues. Germline assignment: CDR1 SGHTA and CDR2 FQGNSA. The CDR3 is CASSLVIPDTQYF. The CDR3 region has the DNA TGTGCCAGCAGCTTAGTCATACCAGATACGCAGTATTTT.

This clonotype was seen a few times. The chain has TRBV19 and TRBJ2-7; TRBD2 aligns across 7 bases. V lost 10 bases to trimming and J lost 6 bases; unmatched junction nucleotides: 12. Per the germline V gene, CDR1 is LNHDA and CDR2 is SQIVND (reference sequence). The CDR3 consists of 13 residues. CDR3 in amino acids: CATAGAPPLEQYF. CDR3 in DNA: TGTGCCACCGCGGGAGCTCCTCCCCTCGAGCAGTACTTC. Together with reference TRBV19 and TRBJ2-7, the CDR3 gives the full variable domain: DGGITQSPKYLFRKEGQNVTLSCEQNLNHDAMYWYRQDPGQGLRLIYYSQIVNDFQKGDIAEGYSVSREKKESFPLTVTSAQKNPTAFYLCATAGAPPLEQYFGPGTRLTVT.

This clonotype was counted many times. This chain connects TRBV20-1 to TRBJ2-7, with D maybe TRBD2 (5 bases). Germline lookup yields CDR1 DFQATT and CDR2 SNEGSKA (reference sequence). The CDR3 covers 13 residues. With 3 bases removed from V and 1 base from J, the gap between germline ends came to 10 bases. The CDR3 is CSASFGKSYEQYF. In DNA, the CDR3 is TGCAGTGCTAGTTTCGGGAAATCCTACGAGCAGTACTTC.

This clonotype was seen repeatedly, ten times or more. The V gene is TRBV5-1, the J gene TRBJ1-3, with a weak D call TRBD1 (5 bases). The CDR3 has 16 amino acids. With 4 bases removed from V and 3 bases from J, the gap between germline ends came to 17 bases. Germline lookup yields CDR1 SGHRS and CDR2 YFSETQ. This chain's CDR3 is CASSDGTGGGGNTIYF. The CDR3 DNA is TGCGCCAGCAGCGACGGGACGGGTGGAGGTGGAAACACCATATATTTT.

To note about this clonotype: A much larger clone is a single base away; this may be a read error. The final CDR3 position lacks the conserved phenylalanine or tryptophan, pointing to a likely read error. Written as DNA, the CDR3 is TGTGCCAGCAGCCGGGACGCGTTCGGCTACACCATC. The encoded protein is CASSRDAFGYTI. V is TRBV5-6 and J is TRBJ1-2; D possibly corresponds to TRBD1 (5 bases). Trimming removed 4 bases from V and 8 bases from J, with 12 bases in between. The CDR3 extends over 12 amino acids. The germline V gene encodes CDR1 SGHDT and CDR2 YYEEEE.

This clonotype is judged medium-sized. This chain connects TRBV7-7 to TRBJ2-1; D is undetermined. CDR1 SSHAT and CDR2 FNYEAQ come from the germline V gene (reference sequence). Trimming removed 4 bases at V and 7 bases at J, with 11 bases between. CDR3 length equals 13 residues. The CDR3 region is CASSSEWGNEQFF. The CDR3 coding sequence is TGTGCCAGCAGCTCCGAGTGGGGTAATGAGCAGTTCTTC.

V usage is TRBV7-8 and J usage is TRBJ2-7; D could derive from TRBD1 or TRBD2 (5 bases each). The CDR3 length is 16 residues. The germline V gene encodes CDR1 SGHVS and CDR2 FQNEAQ. Between the trimmed V and J ends, which lost 1 base and 0 bases, there was a span of 13 bases. CDR3 amino acids: CASSLGAGTLSYEQYF. The DNA for the CDR3 is TGTGCCAGCAGCTTAGGGGCCGGGACCCTCTCCTACGAGCAGTACTTC.

The sample holds many counts of this clonotype. The genes are TRBV13 and TRBJ2-7, with TRBD2 matching 12 bases. CDR1 PRHDT and CDR2 FYEKMQ come from the germline V gene (reference sequence). J gave up 3 bases and V 0 bases, and 6 bases lay outside the gene matches. CDR3 length: 17 amino acids. CDR3 nucleotide sequence: TGTGCCAGCAGCTTAGGACTAGCGGGAGGCCCTGACTACGAGCAGTACTTC. Translation: CASSLGLAGGPDYEQYF.

This clonotype is termed medium-sized. This sequence joins TRBV12-3 or TRBV12-4 and TRBJ2-7, with 8 bases identical to TRBD2. The J segment lost 4 bases and the V segment lost 4 bases, leaving 6 bases of the junction unmatched. This CDR3 has 14 amino acids. This chain's CDR3 is CASSYGTSYYEQYF. The CDR3 coding sequence is TGTGCCAGCAGTTACGGGACTAGTTATTACGAGCAGTACTTC.

This chain joins TRBV20-1 and TRBJ2-2; D is undetermined. Germline V gene data show CDR1 as DFQATT and CDR2 as SNEGSKA (reference sequence). Trimming took off 6 bases at V and 7 bases at J, with 18 bases between the two ends. The CDR3 length is 14 residues. CDR3 in DNA: TGCAGTGCGAAACCCCAGGTGTCCAGCGGGGAGCTGTTTTTT. Translated: CSAKPQVSSGELFF.

This clonotype came up many times. This chain joins TRBV6-5 and TRBJ2-1; no reliable D call. The CDR3 is 11 amino acids. V shed 6 bases and J shed 8 bases, with 8 bases lying between them. Germline V CDR1 and CDR2: MNHEY, SVGAGI. CDR3: CASRSNDEQFF. CDR3 DNA sequence: TGTGCCAGCAGATCGAATGATGAGCAGTTCTTC.

This clonotype was observed a few times. The chain carries TRBV2 and TRBJ1-2; D is ambiguous. This CDR3 contains 14 residues. V lost 0 bases and J 4 bases, leaving 9 bases between the germline ends. Germline V gene sequence: CDR1 SNHLY, CDR2 FYNNEI. CDR3 nucleotides: TGTGCCAGCAGTGAAGCGGTCGGTGGCTATGGCTACACCTTC. Residues: CASSEAVGGYGYTF.

This clonotype was recorded many times. The chain has TRBV5-5 and TRBJ2-7, with D possibly being TRBD1 or TRBD2 (6 bases each). In germline, CDR1 is SGHKS, CDR2 YYEKEE (reference sequence). The CDR3 consists of 16 residues. Between the trimmed V and J ends, which lost 0 bases and 2 bases, there was a span of 15 bases. The CDR3 bases are TGTGCCAGCAGCTTGGGGGGGGCTACAGTTACCTACGAGCAGTACTTC. This encodes CASSLGGATVTYEQYF.

This sequence joins TRBV7-9 and TRBJ2-2, with 9 positions matching TRBD1. Germline CDR1 is SEHNR and CDR2 is FQNEAQ (reference sequence). This CDR3 is built from 13 residues. V was pared by 10 bases and J by 3 bases, with 3 bases of the junction left unmatched. The CDR3 region has the DNA TGTGCCAACCGGGACAGGGACACCGGGGAGCTGTTTTTT. This sequence encodes CANRDRDTGELFF.

This clonotype was seen repeatedly, ten times or more. This rearrangement joins TRBV9 to TRBJ2-5; TRBD1 matches at 7 bases. Germline V gene data show CDR1 as SGDLS and CDR2 as YYNGEE. CDR3 length: 13 residues. V lost 3 bases to trimming and J lost 4 bases; unmatched junction nucleotides: 3. The CDR3 region has the DNA TGTGCCAGCAGCGCTGGACAGGTAGAGACCCAGTACTTC. The encoded protein is CASSAGQVETQYF.

This clonotype came up many times. The gene calls are TRBV20-1 and TRBJ2-3; 9 positions agree with TRBD2. Unmatched junction bases numbered 4, after V lost 7 bases and J lost 2 bases. Germline CDR1 is DFQATT and CDR2 is SNEGSKA (reference sequence). The CDR3 is 13 residues long. Here the CDR3 DNA reads TGCAGTGTGGGCGGGAGGGTCACAGATACGCAGTATTTT. The encoded protein is CSVGGRVTDTQYF.

At least ten counts were recorded for this clonotype. The chain couples TRBV28 to TRBJ2-3; the D gene is possibly TRBD2 (5 bases). Per the germline V gene, CDR1 is MDHEN and CDR2 is SYDVKM. Trimming removed 3 bases from V and 6 bases from J, with 10 bases in between. The length of the CDR3 is 13 residues. The CDR3 bases are TGTGCCAGCAGTTTGGGGAGCTTTGATACGCAGTATTTT. This codes for CASSLGSFDTQYF.

The J gene is TRBJ2-3, the V gene TRBV11-2; 7 nucleotides match TRBD2. CDR3 length: 15 amino acids. CDR1 is SGHAT and CDR2 is FQNNGV in the germline V gene. V dropped 0 bases and J dropped 7; count of bases not matched to a gene: 7. The CDR3 bases are TGTGCCAGCAGCTTAGATCGGGCTAGCGGCAATACGCAGTATTTT. The encoded protein is CASSLDRASGNTQYF. The full variable domain, its missing parts supplied by reference TRBV11-2 and TRBJ2-3, is EAGVAQSPRYKIIEKRQSVAFWCNPISGHATLYWYQQILGQGPKLLIQFQNNGVVDDSQLPKDRFSAERLKGVDSTLKIQPAKLEDSAVYLCASSLDRASGNTQYFGPGTRLTVL.

This clonotype occurred a few times. The V gene is TRBV3-1, the J gene TRBJ2-2; D might be TRBD1 (5 bases). Trimming took off 0 bases at V and 8 bases at J, with 13 bases between the two ends. Germline V gene sequence: CDR1 LGHDT, CDR2 YNNKEL (reference sequence). This CDR3 is 15 amino acids long. The CDR3, as DNA: TGTGCCAGCAGCCAAGATGCGACTGGGGCAGGGGAGCTGTTTTTT. Encoded protein: CASSQDATGAGELFF.

The rearrangement uses TRBV7-2 and TRBJ1-1; D ambiguous. Germline V gene lookup returns CDR1 SGHTA and CDR2 FQGNSA. Trimming pared 4 bases from V and 7 bases from J, leaving 16 bases between. The CDR3 covers 14 residues. CDR3 coding DNA: TGTGCCAGCAGCTATCGGTATGACTTTATTGAAGCTTTCTTT. Translated: CASSYRYDFIEAFF.